In this sample, the clone carrying this T cell receptor beta chain turned up once. The data originate from a study of T-cell memory formation after mild COVID-19. Study overall: Most TCR clusters belonged to a single donor.

TCRdb re-derived calls from the 5' RACE reads in MiXCR, one entry per CDR3 protein. The sample carries 120,000 or so distinct CDR3 sequences, 15% to 20% recorded once. Germline V lookup: CDR1 SEHNR, CDR2 FQNEAQ (reference sequence). This CDR3 has 15 amino acids. Between the trimmed V and J ends, which lost 0 bases and 3 bases, there was a span of 11 bases. The chain joins TRBV7-9 to TRBJ1-2, with D unclear. The material sequenced was PBMCs or a T cell subset sorted from them (not recorded which). The clonotype originates from an adult woman who had mild COVID-19 (a few samples of this study predate the infection). Cell type and time point are not known. Written as DNA, the CDR3 is TGTGCCAGCAGCTTAGCGCTTGGCGGACACTATGGCTACACCTTC. It codes for CASSLALGGHYGYTF.